A single sample is the source of the 18 T cell receptor beta chains below, sequenced in a study of control samples from healthy donors and cancer patients. Here immunoSEQ multiplex PCR was the method, and the copy in TCRdb shows in-frame clones only, minus some. The profile shows roughly 73,000 clones, roughly 92% of them singletons. Sequenced input: blood. The receptors shown here come from a woman in her sixties in good health.

The chain links TRBV15 to TRBJ2-1, with 8 bases identical to TRBD2. From germline, CDR1 is LNHNV and CDR2 YYDKDF (reference sequence). The V gene end was trimmed by 5 bases and the J gene end by 2 bases; junction bases not matched to a gene: 5. CDR3 length: 15 residues. In nucleotides, the CDR3 is TGTGCCACCAGCCCCTCGACTAGCGCCTACAATGAGCAGTTCTTC. As protein: CATSPSTSAYNEQFF.

This clone was recorded only once. V gene TRBV28 combines with J gene TRBJ1-2, with D unresolved. Germline CDR1 is MDHEN and CDR2 is SYDVKM. The length of the CDR3 is 12 residues. Deletions cut 3 bases from V and 3 bases from J, with 5 bases between. DNA for the CDR3: TGTGCCAGCAGTTTGGGCGACTATGGCTACACCTTC. Translation: CASSLGDYGYTF.

This rearrangement joins TRBV5-1 to TRBJ2-2; unclear D gene. The length of the CDR3 is 15 residues. V was pared by 4 bases and J by 3 bases, with 13 bases between. Germline V gene sequence: CDR1 SGHRS, CDR2 YFSETQ. For the CDR3, the DNA is TGCGCCAGCAGCCTAAGGCCTCCGGACACCGGGGAGCTGTTTTTT. It encodes CASSLRPPDTGELFF. Based on the CDR3 plus reference TRBV5-1 and TRBJ2-2, the full variable domain is KAGVTQTPRYLIKTRGQQVTLSCSPISGHRSVSWYQQTPGQGLQFLFEYFSETQRNKGNFPGRFSGRQFSNSRSEMNVSTLELGDSALYLCASSLRPPDTGELFFGEGSRLTVL.

The V call is TRBV7-2, the J call TRBJ1-1; D is possibly TRBD1 (6 bases). Germline V lookup: CDR1 SGHTA, CDR2 FQGNSA. V lost 2 bases and J 1 base, leaving 14 bases between the germline ends. The CDR3 totals 16 residues. The CDR3 DNA reads TGTGCCAGCAGCTTAAGACAGGCTTTTGCGAACACTGAAGCTTTCTTT. As protein: CASSLRQAFANTEAFF.

The chain links TRBV3-1 (or the pseudogene TRBV3-2) to TRBJ1-3; no definite D call. Trimming removed 4 bases at V and 0 bases at J, with 13 bases between. This CDR3 has 16 amino acids. Germline V gene sequence: CDR1 LGHDT, CDR2 YNNKEL (reference sequence). DNA for the CDR3: TGTGCCAGCAGCCGAACGGGAGGGCCCTCTGGAAACACCATATATTTT. Translating it yields CASSRTGGPSGNTIYF.

The chain links TRBV7-2 to TRBJ1-2; 7 bases are a match to TRBD1. The CDR3 spans 16 residues. V gave up 4 bases and J gave up 0 bases; unmatched junction bases: 8. Germline CDR1 is SGHTA and CDR2 is FQGNSA. The CDR3 DNA sequence: TGTGCCAGCAGCTCAACAGGGGCCCGAGCTAACTATGGCTACACCTTC. Residues: CASSSTGARANYGYTF.

The count of this clone is one. This chain joins TRBV18 and TRBJ1-1, with a weak D call TRBD1 (5 bases). The V end lost 2 bases, the J end lost 6 bases, and 16 bases lay between the germline ends. CDR3 length: 15 amino acids. Germline V gene lookup returns CDR1 KGHSH and CDR2 LQKENI. The CDR3: CASSPSEGTGAEAFF. CDR3 nucleotide sequence: TGTGCCAGCTCACCATCTGAGGGAACAGGCGCTGAAGCTTTCTTT.

The V and J genes are TRBV2 and TRBJ1-6; 8 bases match TRBD1. From germline, CDR1 is SNHLY and CDR2 FYNNEI. Trimming took 4 bases from V and 6 from J; bases not matched to a gene: 2. This CDR3 is built from 14 residues. The DNA for the CDR3 is TGTGCCAGCAGTGCGGACAGGGTTAATTCACCCCTCCACTTT. Translating gives CASSADRVNSPLHF.

V usage is TRBV4-1 and J usage is TRBJ2-1; 9 bases map to TRBD2. The CDR3 contains 18 residues. Unmatched junction bases numbered 18, after V lost 4 bases and J lost 8 bases. CDR1 MGHRA and CDR2 YSYEKL come from the germline V gene. The CDR3 region has the DNA TGCGCCAGCAGCCGACTCGGGGGCGGGAGGGCCAGCGGGTATGAGCAGTTCTTC. This gives the protein CASSRLGGGRASGYEQFF.

The chain joins TRBV5-1 to TRBJ2-7; D call uncertain. Per germline, CDR1 SGHRS and CDR2 YFSETQ. There are 12 residues in the CDR3. Trimming shortened V by 0 bases and J by 6 bases, and 7 bases separated the two germline ends. This CDR3 reads CASSLAGREQYF. CDR3 nucleotide sequence: TGCGCCAGCAGCTTGGCCGGGCGCGAGCAGTACTTC.

The V gene is TRBV5-1, the J gene TRBJ2-1, with D unresolved. From germline, CDR1 is SGHRS and CDR2 YFSETQ. V gave up 0 bases and J gave up 5 bases, with 9 bases separating them. The CDR3 loop spans 14 amino acids. The CDR3 DNA reads as TGCGCCAGCAGCTTGGTGCTTTCAGACAATGAGCAGTTCTTC. The encoded protein is CASSLVLSDNEQFF.

The CDR3 spells CASSPGREAGANVLTF. CDR3 DNA: TGTGCCAGCTCACCGGGAAGGGAAGCTGGGGCCAACGTCCTGACTTTC. This chain joins TRBV18 and TRBJ2-6; D gene unclear. CDR3 size: 16 residues. Germline assignment: CDR1 KGHSH and CDR2 LQKENI. Trimming shortened V by 3 bases and J by 2 bases, and 11 bases separated the two germline ends.

V gene TRBV5-6 combines with J gene TRBJ1-1; TRBD1 matches 7 bases. Per the germline V gene, CDR1 is SGHDT and CDR2 is YYEEEE. The CDR3 consists of 12 residues. Trimming removed 5 bases from V and 4 bases from J; junction bases left unmatched: 2. The CDR3 nucleotides are TGTGCCAGCAGGACAGGGTTCACTGAAGCTTTCTTT. The encoded protein is CASRTGFTEAFF.

This chain connects TRBV28 to TRBJ2-2; D gene uncertain. This CDR3 is built from 15 residues. CDR1 MDHEN and CDR2 SYDVKM come from the germline V gene. The V end lost 5 bases, the J end lost 4 bases, and 14 bases lay between the germline ends. CDR3: CASSHPGRGTGELFF. For the CDR3, the DNA is TGTGCCAGCAGTCACCCAGGCCGAGGCACCGGGGAGCTGTTTTTT.

This clone has only one observation. The chain combines TRBV7-2 with TRBJ1-2, with a possible D match to TRBD1 (5 bases). The CDR3 contains 15 residues. CDR1 and CDR2 from the germline V gene are SGHTA and FQGNSA. The V and J ends lost 9 bases and 3 bases respectively, with 20 bases between them. The CDR3 region is CASSLNRGRDYGYTF. CDR3 bases: TGTGCCAGTTCCCTTAATAGGGGCAGGGACTATGGCTACACCTTC.

V is TRBV5-6 and J is TRBJ1-2, with TRBD1 as a possible D gene (5 bases). CDR1 is SGHDT, CDR2 YYEEEE, per germline. There are 14 residues in the CDR3. Trimming took off 4 bases at V and 8 bases at J, with 18 bases between the two ends. This CDR3 reads CASSLGRVVRGYTF. The DNA for the CDR3 is TGTGCCAGCAGCCTGGGACGAGTTGTACGCGGCTACACCTTC.

The chain has TRBV2 and TRBJ1-2; 7 nucleotides align to TRBD1. The CDR3 extends over 13 amino acids. Per germline, CDR1 SNHLY and CDR2 FYNNEI. Losses at the gene ends were 8 bases for V and 2 bases for J; bases not matched to a gene: 5. As DNA, the CDR3 is TGTGCCAGCCAACCGGGACAGAACTATGGCTACACCTTC. Residues: CASQPGQNYGYTF.

The CDR3 nucleotides are TGTGCCAGCAGCGGGCCCGGGCAGGCAAACGAGCAGTACTTC. Translating it yields CASSGPGQANEQYF. This sequence joins TRBV9 and TRBJ2-7; D gene ambiguous. CDR3 size: 14 residues. Germline loops: CDR1 SGDLS, CDR2 YYNGEE. The V end lost 3 bases, the J end lost 5 bases, and 15 bases lay between the germline ends.